What follows are 21 T cell receptor beta chains derived from one specimen sequenced in a study of T cell repertoires in cytomegalovirus infection. TCRdb reprocessed the reads with MiXCR, giving one entry per CDR3 protein. The repertoire holds more than 150,000 distinct CDR3 sequences, with approximately 19% as singletons. The sequenced material came from PBMCs. These receptors came from a human donor in good health (CMV status not recorded). Some clones in this sample may be carry-over from other donors' samples.

The V and J genes are TRBV28 and TRBJ1-5; TRBD1 matches at 8 bases. Germline V gives CDR1 MDHEN, CDR2 SYDVKM. The CDR3 runs to 16 residues. Trimming at V came to 4 bases and at J to 5 bases, leaving 10 bases not matched to a gene. The CDR3, as DNA: TGTGCCAGCAGTTCCCCGGACAGGGCGATGGATCAGCCCCAGCATTTT. Translation gives CASSSPDRAMDQPQHF. The entire variable domain, with the rest obtained from reference TRBV28 and TRBJ1-5, is as follows: DVKVTQSSRYLVKRTGEKVFLECVQDMDHENMFWYRQDPGLGLRLIYFSYDVKMKEKGDIPEGYSVSREKKERFSLILESASTNQTSMYLCASSSPDRAMDQPQHFGDGTRLSIL.

This clonotype was recorded a few times. The chain employs TRBV7-6 and TRBJ1-1; D gene uncertain. CDR3 length: 12 residues. V lost 6 bases to trimming and J lost 2 bases, with 7 bases between them. The germline V gene has CDR1 SGHVS and CDR2 FNYEAQ. CDR3 DNA sequence: TGTGCCAGCAGTGACTTTAACACTGAAGCTTTCTTT. Translated: CASSDFNTEAFF.

This clonotype came up a few times. The CDR3: CASSIGTSQETQYF. CDR3 nucleotides: TGTGCCAGCAGCATTGGGACTAGCCAAGAGACCCAGTACTTC. This chain connects TRBV5-5 to TRBJ2-5, with 8 bases identical to TRBD2. Trimming at V came to 4 bases and at J to 1 base, leaving 3 bases not matched to a gene. Germline CDR1 reads SGHKS; CDR2 reads YYEKEE (reference sequence). CDR3 length: 14 residues.

The chain is built from TRBV25-1 and TRBJ2-7, with D perhaps matching TRBD1 or TRBD2 (6 bases each). This CDR3 region has 13 residues. Between the trimmed V and J ends, which lost 2 bases and 5 bases, there was a span of 10 bases. CDR1 and CDR2 from the germline V gene are MGHDK and SYGVNS. The CDR3 sequence is CASSEARGDEQYF. The CDR3 nucleotides are TGTGCCAGCAGTGAAGCAAGGGGGGACGAGCAGTACTTC.

The V and J genes are TRBV15 and TRBJ2-5; D remains ambiguous. CDR3 length: 13 residues. The germline V gene encodes CDR1 LNHNV and CDR2 YYDKDF (reference sequence). V was shortened by 0 bases and J by 3 bases, with 5 bases between the two germline ends. CDR3: CATSRDLEETQYF. Written as DNA, the CDR3 is TGTGCCACCAGCAGAGACCTCGAAGAGACCCAGTACTTC.

This sequence joins TRBV19 and TRBJ2-1; the D gene is possibly TRBD1 (6 bases). From germline, CDR1 is LNHDA and CDR2 SQIVND (reference sequence). Trimming pared 10 bases from V and 6 bases from J, leaving 19 bases between. The CDR3 loop spans 14 amino acids. CDR3 DNA: TGTGCCATTACCGACCCGGACAGACGCAATGAGCAGTTCTTC. Translating gives CAITDPDRRNEQFF.

This clonotype was counted between two and nine times. CDR3 residues: CASKQSGRRGTEAFF. The CDR3 DNA reads as TGTGCCAGCAAACAGTCGGGACGGCGGGGCACTGAAGCTTTCTTT. This chain links TRBV2 with TRBJ1-1; the D gene is possibly TRBD1 (5 bases). Germline V gives CDR1 SNHLY, CDR2 FYNNEI. This CDR3 is built from 15 residues. V lost 7 bases and J 4 bases, leaving 19 bases between the germline ends.

The rearrangement links TRBV4-3 to TRBJ1-2, with D possibly matching TRBD1 (5 bases). V was pared by 5 bases and J by 4 bases, with 17 bases between. This CDR3 is built from 15 residues. CDR1 and CDR2 (germline): LGHNA, YSLEER. The CDR3 sequence: CASSEGTGRSYGYTF. The CDR3 bases are TGCGCCAGCAGCGAAGGGACCGGGCGCTCCTATGGCTACACCTTC.

This clonotype was detected only a few times. The rearrangement uses TRBV12-3 or TRBV12-4 and TRBJ1-3; D perhaps matches TRBD1 (5 bases). V lost 5 bases to trimming and J lost 2 bases, with 13 bases between them. The CDR3 extends over 15 amino acids. CDR3 sequence (DNA): TGTGCCAGCAGTGCTCCAGGGTATCCTGGAAACACCATATATTTT. Protein: CASSAPGYPGNTIYF.

About this clonotype: Possible read error: a much larger clone is one base away. The chain is built from TRBV7-2 and TRBJ1-2; D unresolved. V lost 10 bases and J 4 bases, leaving 13 bases between the germline ends. Germline CDR1 SGHTA, CDR2 FQGNSA. CDR3 length: 12 residues. The CDR3 DNA reads as TGTGCCAACAACGACGTGGGCTATGGCTACACCTTC. It specifies CANNDVGYGYTF.

This clonotype was counted a few times. The V and J genes are TRBV4-1 and TRBJ2-2, with D tentatively TRBD1 or TRBD2 (5 bases each). The V end lost 1 base, the J end lost 1 base, and 13 bases lay between the germline ends. This CDR3 has 17 amino acids. CDR1 is MGHRA, CDR2 YSYEKL, per germline. CDR3 in DNA: TGCGCCAGCAGCCAAGCACTTCTGGGGGTGAACACCGGGGAGCTGTTTTTT. The encoded protein is CASSQALLGVNTGELFF.

This clonotype was counted between two and nine times. The chain carries TRBV20-1 and TRBJ2-2; D may be TRBD1 or TRBD2 (6 bases each). The V end was cut by 6 bases, the J end by 0 bases, with 14 bases between. The CDR3 extends over 15 amino acids. The V gene's germline CDR1 is DFQATT and CDR2 SNEGSKA (reference sequence). The CDR3 DNA reads as TGCAGTGCAAGGAGGGGGTTAACGAACACCGGGGAGCTGTTTTTT. Encoded protein: CSARRGLTNTGELFF.

This clonotype showed up just a few times. This chain links TRBV5-6 with TRBJ2-7; D is undetermined. The CDR3 loop spans 15 amino acids. V was trimmed by 3 bases and J by 2 bases, leaving 15 bases between them. Per the germline V gene, CDR1 is SGHDT and CDR2 is YYEEEE. The CDR3 DNA follows: TGTGCCAGCAGCTATGGAGAGCATAGTACCTACGAGCAGTACTTC. Translating it yields CASSYGEHSTYEQYF. Full variable domain (missing parts from reference TRBV5-6 and TRBJ2-7): DAGVTQSPTHLIKTRGQQVTLRCSPKSGHDTVSWYQQALGQGPQFIFQYYEEEERQRGNFPDRFSGHQFPNYSSELNVNALLLGDSALYLCASSYGEHSTYEQYFGPGTRLTVT.

The table lists this clonotype with a few counts. The chain employs TRBV2 and TRBJ2-3; D unclear. The CDR3 has 11 residues. Germline CDR1 SNHLY, CDR2 FYNNEI. Trimming left V 7 bases short and J 4 bases short, with 6 bases between. In nucleotides, the CDR3 is TGTGCCAGCACGGCAGCAGATACGCAGTATTTT. Translating gives CASTAADTQYF.

The J gene is TRBJ2-7, the V gene TRBV9, with D possibly called TRBD1 or TRBD2 (5 bases each). V was shortened by 0 bases and J by 0 bases, with 10 bases between the two germline ends. Germline lookup yields CDR1 SGDLS and CDR2 YYNGEE. The CDR3 covers 15 residues. CDR3 protein: CASSVGGTDSYEQYF. CDR3 bases: TGTGCCAGCAGCGTAGGGGGGACGGACTCCTACGAGCAGTACTTC. The entire variable domain, with the rest obtained from reference TRBV9 and TRBJ2-7, is as follows: DSGVTQTPKHLITATGQRVTLRCSPRSGDLSVYWYQQSLDQGLQFLIQYYNGEERAKGNILERFSAQQFPDLHSELNLSSLELGDSALYFCASSVGGTDSYEQYFGPGTRLTVT.

Here the CDR3 DNA reads TGTGCCAGCAGAGACAGCGGGCTGCAGCGTACAGATACGCAGTATTTT. Its protein product is CASRDSGLQRTDTQYF. The chain is built from TRBV6-2 or TRBV6-3 and TRBJ2-3; tentatively, D is TRBD2 (6 bases). The germline V and J ends were trimmed by 6 bases and 3 bases, with 19 bases remaining between them. Germline values: CDR1 MNHEY, CDR2 SVGEGT. The CDR3 has 16 amino acids.

This sequence joins TRBV28 and TRBJ2-6; 13 nucleotides line up with TRBD2. CDR1 and CDR2 from the germline V gene are MDHEN and SYDVKM. The CDR3 is 19 residues long. J gave up 0 bases and V 5 bases, and 7 bases lay outside the gene matches. The CDR3 DNA reads as TGTGCCAGCAGTACCCGGACTAGCGGGAGCCTCTCTGGGGCCAACGTCCTGACTTTC. It encodes CASSTRTSGSLSGANVLTF.

To note about this clonotype: It may be a read error: a sequence one base away is much more abundant. The V and J genes are TRBV7-2 and TRBJ1-2; TRBD1 matches at 8 bases. Germline V gives CDR1 SGHTA, CDR2 FQGNSA. The CDR3 is 18 amino acids. The CDR3 here is CACSLAGGRGPLNYGYTF. CDR3 DNA: TGTGCCTGCAGCTTAGCGGGCGGCAGGGGGCCCCTCAACTATGGCTACACCTTC.

The chain couples TRBV20-1 to TRBJ2-3, with TRBD1 matching over 7 bases. Looked up from germline, CDR1 is DFQATT and CDR2 is SNEGSKA (reference sequence). This CDR3 has 15 residues. V was clipped by 5 bases and J by 0 bases; unmatched bases: 8. For the CDR3, the DNA is TGCAGTGCTTCAGGGGGTAGAAGTAGCACAGATACGCAGTATTTT. Translated, it gives CSASGGRSSTDTQYF.

This clonotype appeared many times. This rearrangement joins TRBV2 to TRBJ2-3; 15 positions agree with TRBD2. Germline CDR1 and CDR2: SNHLY and FYNNEI. J lost 3 bases, V lost 8 bases, and 6 bases had no gene match. The CDR3 sequence is 16 residues long. CDR3 in amino acids: CASSRTSGGGTDTQYF. CDR3 DNA: TGTGCCAGCTCGAGGACTAGCGGGGGGGGGACAGATACGCAGTATTTT.

The J gene is TRBJ2-1, the V gene TRBV20-1, with D perhaps being TRBD1 or TRBD2 (5 bases each). V was shortened by 2 bases and J by 3 bases, with 11 bases between the two germline ends. CDR3 length: 14 residues. From germline, CDR1 is DFQATT and CDR2 SNEGSKA (reference sequence). CDR3 region: CSARSMGVYNEQFF. DNA of the CDR3: TGCAGTGCTAGATCAATGGGGGTCTACAATGAGCAGTTCTTC.